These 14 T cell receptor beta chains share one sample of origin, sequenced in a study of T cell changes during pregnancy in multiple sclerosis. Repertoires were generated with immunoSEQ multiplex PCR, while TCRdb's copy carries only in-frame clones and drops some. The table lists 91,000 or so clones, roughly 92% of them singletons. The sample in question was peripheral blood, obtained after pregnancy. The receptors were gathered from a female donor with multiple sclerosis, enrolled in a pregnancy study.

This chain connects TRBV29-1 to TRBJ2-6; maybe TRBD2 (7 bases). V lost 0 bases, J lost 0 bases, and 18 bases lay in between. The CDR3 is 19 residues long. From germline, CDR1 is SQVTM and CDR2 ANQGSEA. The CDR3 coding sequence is TGCAGCGTTGAAGAGAGGGGGGGGCTTTTCCACTCTGGGGCCAACGTCCTGACTTTC. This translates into CSVEERGGLFHSGANVLTF.

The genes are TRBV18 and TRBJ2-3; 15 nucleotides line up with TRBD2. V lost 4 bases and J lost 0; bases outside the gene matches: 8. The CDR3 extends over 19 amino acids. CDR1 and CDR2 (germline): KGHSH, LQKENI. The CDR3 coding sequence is TGTGCCAGCTCACTCAACCTGGGACTAGCGGGGGGAAGCACAGATACGCAGTATTTT. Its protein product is CASSLNLGLAGGSTDTQYF.

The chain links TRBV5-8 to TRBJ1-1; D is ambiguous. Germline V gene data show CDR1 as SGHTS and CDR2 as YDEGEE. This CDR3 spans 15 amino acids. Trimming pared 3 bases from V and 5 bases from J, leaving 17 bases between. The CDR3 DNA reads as TGTGCCAGCAGCTCCGGACTGTTCCTGGGGACTGAAGCTTTCTTT. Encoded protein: CASSSGLFLGTEAFF.

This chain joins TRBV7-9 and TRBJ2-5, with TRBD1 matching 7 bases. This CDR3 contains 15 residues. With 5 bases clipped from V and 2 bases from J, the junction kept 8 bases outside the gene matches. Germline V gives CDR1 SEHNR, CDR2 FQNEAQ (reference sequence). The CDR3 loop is CASSPRTGSQETQYF. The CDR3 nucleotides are TGTGCCAGCAGCCCTCGGACAGGTTCTCAAGAGACCCAGTACTTC.

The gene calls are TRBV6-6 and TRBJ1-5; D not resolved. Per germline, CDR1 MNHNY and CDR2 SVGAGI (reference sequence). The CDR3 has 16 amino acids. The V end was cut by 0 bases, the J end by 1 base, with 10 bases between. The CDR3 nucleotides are TGTGCCAGCAGTTACTCCGGGTTGGAGAGCAATCAGCCCCAGCATTTT. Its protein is CASSYSGLESNQPQHF.

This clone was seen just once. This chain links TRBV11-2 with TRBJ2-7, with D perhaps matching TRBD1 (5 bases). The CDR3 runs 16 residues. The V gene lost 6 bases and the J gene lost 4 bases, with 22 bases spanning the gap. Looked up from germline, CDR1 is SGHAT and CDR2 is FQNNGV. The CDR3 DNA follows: TGTGCCAGCAGGGATGGGGCAGGGAAGGGGAATTACGAGCAGTACTTC. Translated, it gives CASRDGAGKGNYEQYF.

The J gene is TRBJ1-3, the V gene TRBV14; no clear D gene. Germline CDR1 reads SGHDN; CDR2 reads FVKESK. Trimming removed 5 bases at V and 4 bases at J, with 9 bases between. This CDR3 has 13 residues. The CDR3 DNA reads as TGTGCCAGCAGCAAAGGGCTGGGAAACACCATATATTTT. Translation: CASSKGLGNTIYF.

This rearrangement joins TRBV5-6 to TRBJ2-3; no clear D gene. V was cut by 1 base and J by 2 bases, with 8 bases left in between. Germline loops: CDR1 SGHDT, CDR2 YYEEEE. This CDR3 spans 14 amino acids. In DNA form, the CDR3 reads TGTGCCAGCAGCTTGCGAACTATCACAGATACGCAGTATTTT. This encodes CASSLRTITDTQYF.

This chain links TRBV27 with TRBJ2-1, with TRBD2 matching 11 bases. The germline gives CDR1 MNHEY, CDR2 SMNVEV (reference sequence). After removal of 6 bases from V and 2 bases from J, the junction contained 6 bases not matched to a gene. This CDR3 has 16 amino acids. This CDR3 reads CASSRFSGGAYNEQFF. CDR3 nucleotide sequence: TGTGCCAGCAGCCGATTTAGCGGGGGGGCCTACAATGAGCAGTTCTTC.

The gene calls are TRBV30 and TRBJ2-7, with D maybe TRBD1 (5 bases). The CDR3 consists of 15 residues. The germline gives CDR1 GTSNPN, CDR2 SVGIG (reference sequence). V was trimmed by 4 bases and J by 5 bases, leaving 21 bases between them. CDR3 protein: CAWTHFQGIPNEQYF. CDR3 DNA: TGTGCCTGGACCCACTTCCAGGGAATCCCCAACGAGCAGTACTTC.

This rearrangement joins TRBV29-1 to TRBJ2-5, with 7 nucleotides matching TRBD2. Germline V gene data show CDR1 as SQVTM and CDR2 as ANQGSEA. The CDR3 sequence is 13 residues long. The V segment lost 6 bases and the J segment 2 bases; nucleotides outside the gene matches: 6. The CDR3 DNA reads TGCAGCGTGGGGACTAAGCGGCAAGAGACCCAGTACTTC. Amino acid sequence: CSVGTKRQETQYF.

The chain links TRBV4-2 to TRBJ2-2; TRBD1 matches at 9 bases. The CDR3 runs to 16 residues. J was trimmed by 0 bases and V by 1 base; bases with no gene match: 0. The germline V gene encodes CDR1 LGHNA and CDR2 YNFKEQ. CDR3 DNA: TGTGCCAGCAGCCAAGGGACAGGGGCGAACACCGGGGAGCTGTTTTTT. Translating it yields CASSQGTGANTGELFF.

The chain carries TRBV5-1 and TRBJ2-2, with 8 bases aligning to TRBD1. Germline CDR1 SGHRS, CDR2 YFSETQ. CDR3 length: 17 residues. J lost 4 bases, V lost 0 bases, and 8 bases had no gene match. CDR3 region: CASSLGSTGGFTGELFF. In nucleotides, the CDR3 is TGCGCCAGCAGCTTGGGATCAACAGGGGGATTCACCGGGGAGCTGTTTTTT. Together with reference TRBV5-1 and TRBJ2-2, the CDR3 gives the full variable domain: KAGVTQTPRYLIKTRGQQVTLSCSPISGHRSVSWYQQTPGQGLQFLFEYFSETQRNKGNFPGRFSGRQFSNSRSEMNVSTLELGDSALYLCASSLGSTGGFTGELFFGEGSRLTVL.

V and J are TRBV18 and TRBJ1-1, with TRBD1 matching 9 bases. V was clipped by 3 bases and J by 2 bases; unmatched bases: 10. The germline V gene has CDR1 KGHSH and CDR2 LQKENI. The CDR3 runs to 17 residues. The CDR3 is CASSPRTGTGFNTEAFF. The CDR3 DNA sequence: TGTGCCAGCTCACCGCGGACCGGGACAGGGTTCAACACTGAAGCTTTCTTT.